This T cell receptor beta chain is drawn from a study of T cells in Graves' hyperthyroidism and ophthalmopathy. This CDR3 is 13 amino acids long. Germline lookup yields CDR1 SGHAT and CDR2 FQNNGV. V was pared by 1 base and J by 6 bases, with 10 bases between. Amplification targeted TCR beta CDR3 regions from RNA transcripts. The study used the HTBI primer set for a first-round RT-PCR of the TCR CDR3. From the multiplex PCR reads, TCRdb called clonotypes with MiXCR, one entry per CDR3 protein. The data hold approximately 690,000 distinct CDR3 sequences, with about 14% observed a single time. This clonotype occurred many times.

The clonotype originates from a woman in her forties or fifties with Graves' ophthalmopathy. The sequenced material came from blood. The V gene is TRBV11-2, the J gene TRBJ2-7, with TRBD2 as a possible D gene (5 bases). CDR3 DNA: TGTGCCAGCAGCTTAGCTAGCTCGGGCGAGCAGTACTTC. This codes for CASSLASSGEQYF.